This entry concerns a single T cell receptor (beta chain). Germline-derived CDR1 and CDR2 are SGHNT and YENEEA. This CDR3 spans 13 amino acids. The V end lost 11 bases, the J end lost 4 bases, and 14 bases lay between the germline ends. Residents of 24 US areas, aged about 18 to 89 years, made up the participants. Participant-reported clinical history was the basis for cohort assignment. The sample belongs to a study of blood T cell repertoires in COVID-19. TCRdb's copy holds only in-frame clones and misses some; the assay was immunoSEQ multiplex PCR. The data show 250,000 to 350,000 clones, with 70% to 90% seen just once and approximately 4.2% held by the top ten.

V gene TRBV11-3 combines with J gene TRBJ2-2; a possible D gene is TRBD2 (6 bases). Material for sequencing was PBMCs or T cells enriched from blood (not recorded which). This sequence was found in a woman in her 30s who had recovered from COVID-19. The CDR3 loop reads CAANRDFTGELFF. CDR3 sequence (DNA): TGTGCCGCGAACCGGGACTTCACCGGGGAGCTGTTTTTT.